Below are 8 T cell receptor beta chains sequenced from a single sample in a study of T-cell memory formation after mild COVID-19. One entry per CDR3 protein, called by TCRdb with MiXCR from the 5' RACE reads. The data show under 200,000 distinct CDR3 sequences, 25% to 40% seen once. Material: PBMCs or a T cell subset sorted from them (not recorded which). These TCRs come from an adult woman who had mild COVID-19 (a few samples of this study predate the infection). Cell type and time point are not known.

This clonotype was picked up one time. The chain is built from TRBV21-1 and TRBJ2-7; the DNA was not compared with TRBD1, the D call given in the table. TRBV21-1 is given as a pseudogene. This CDR3 contains 13 residues. The CDR3 sequence is CATGTFGNYEQYF. CDR3 coding DNA: TGTGCCACAGGGACATTCGGGAATTACGAGCAGTACTTC.

This chain connects TRBV7-9 to TRBJ2-1, with 7 positions matching TRBD2. Looked up from germline, CDR1 is SEHNR and CDR2 is FQNEAQ (reference sequence). After removal of 6 bases from V and 6 bases from J, the junction contained 8 bases not matched to a gene. This CDR3 spans 14 amino acids. The CDR3 nucleotides are TGTGCCAGCAGGAGGCGGGAGAGGAGCAATGAGCAGTTCTTC. Its translation: CASRRRERSNEQFF.

The chain uses TRBV29-1 and TRBJ1-1, with a weak D call TRBD1 (5 bases). The V gene's germline CDR1 is SQVTM and CDR2 ANQGSEA. This CDR3 spans 15 amino acids. Trimming cost V 3 bases and J 5 bases, with 19 bases left between them. The CDR3 DNA sequence: TGCAGCGTTGAGGGTGTCGGGCAGGGAGGGACTGAAGCTTTCTTT. Its protein is CSVEGVGQGGTEAFF.

This clonotype turned up a few times. V usage is TRBV7-9 and J usage is TRBJ2-3, with D hard to call. The CDR3 consists of 11 residues. Germline V gene sequence: CDR1 SEHNR, CDR2 FQNEAQ (reference sequence). Trimming shortened V by 9 bases and J by 5 bases, and 9 bases separated the two germline ends. Here the CDR3 DNA reads TGTGCCAGTCAACTGCAAGATACGCAGTATTTT. It encodes CASQLQDTQYF.

This clonotype was counted a few times. The chain employs TRBV20-1 and TRBJ2-7, with D perhaps being TRBD1 or TRBD2 (6 bases each). V was shortened by 0 bases and J by 4 bases, with 13 bases between the two germline ends. The CDR3 spans 14 residues. CDR1 and CDR2 from the germline V gene are DFQATT and SNEGSKA (reference sequence). The CDR3: CSARDRGRGYEQYF. In DNA form, the CDR3 reads TGCAGTGCTAGAGATCGGGGGCGCGGGTACGAGCAGTACTTC.

The rearrangement links TRBV7-3 to TRBJ1-1; the D is unclear. This CDR3 has 13 residues. Deletions cut 2 bases from V and 2 bases from J, with 6 bases between. CDR1 and CDR2 (germline): SGHTA, FQGTGA. As DNA, the CDR3 is TGTGCCAGCAGCTTAGGTTCCAACACTGAAGCTTTCTTT. Amino acids: CASSLGSNTEAFF.

The chain links TRBV15 to TRBJ1-4, with D unclear. Per germline, CDR1 LNHNV and CDR2 YYDKDF (reference sequence). Trimming took 0 bases from V and 2 from J, leaving 10 bases between them. The CDR3 length is 16 residues. CDR3 in DNA: TGTGCCACCAGCAGAGATGGGATTCGCACTAATGAAAAACTGTTTTTT. Amino acids: CATSRDGIRTNEKLFF.

This clonotype occurred a few times. The chain uses TRBV5-1 and TRBJ1-2; 9 nucleotides line up with TRBD1. V trimming: 4 bases; J trimming: 5 bases; junction bases outside the gene matches: 9. There are 15 residues in the CDR3. The V gene's germline CDR1 is SGHRS and CDR2 YFSETQ. CDR3 nucleotide sequence: TGCGCCAGCAGCCCAGGGGACAGGGAGTTATATGGCTACACCTTC. This encodes CASSPGDRELYGYTF. Complete variable domain (other parts from reference TRBV5-1 and TRBJ1-2): KAGVTQTPRYLIKTRGQQVTLSCSPISGHRSVSWYQQTPGQGLQFLFEYFSETQRNKGNFPGRFSGRQFSNSRSEMNVSTLELGDSALYLCASSPGDRELYGYTFGSGTRLTVV.